This T cell receptor beta chain was recorded in a study of CD8+ T cells in alopecia areata. At the level of the study: Among treated patients, oral tofacitinib was administered at 5 to 10 mg twice daily. Tofacitinib dosing lasted 6 to 18 months, which was then followed by 6 months off drug.

Specified treatment: oral pan-JAK inhibitor, 5-10 mg twice daily. Peripheral blood and lesional scalp punch biopsies came from alopecia areata patients. Sorting of CD4+ and CD8+ T cells was performed on PBMCs. Sequencing used cDNA as its template, made by extracting RNA and reverse transcribing it. Here immunoSEQ multiplex PCR was the method, and the copy in TCRdb shows in-frame clones only, minus some. Among roughly 200,000 clones listed, around two fifths were seen once. This clone turned up a few times. The receptor was isolated from a human donor with alopecia areata. The source was CD4+ T cells sorted from blood, collected at approximately week 30, from a patient treated with tofacitinib.

The DNA for the CDR3 is TGCGCCAGCAGCTTCCTAGCGGGGACCGAGCAGTACTTC. It is translated as CASSFLAGTEQYF. The gene calls are TRBV5-1 and TRBJ2-7, with TRBD2 matching 9 bases. The CDR3 covers 13 residues. Germline loops: CDR1 SGHRS, CDR2 YFSETQ. V trimming: 2 bases; J trimming: 6 bases; junction bases outside the gene matches: 3.